One and the same sample provided the 20 T cell receptor beta chains below, sequenced in a study of regulatory T cells in long-lasting Graves disease. The authors built TCR beta libraries using iRepertoire HTBI primers and Arm-PCR of CDR3 regions. TCRdb re-derived calls from the multiplex PCR reads in MiXCR, one entry per CDR3 protein. Of 440,000 or so distinct CDR3 sequences in the sample, 14% to 15% were seen once. Time point in this sample: newly diagnosed GD, antithyroid drugs for less than 3 months. Construction of the TCR library relied on RNA isolated from PBMCs. The same specimen was also included in a second study, on T cells in Graves' hyperthyroidism and ophthalmopathy.

The sequencing used peripheral blood mononuclear cells (PBMCs), collected at new diagnosis, from a patient treated with antithyroid drugs. These receptors originate from a woman between 25 and 40 years old with Graves disease.

Points on this clonotype: A much more abundant neighbour one base away suggests this may be a read error. The chain recombines TRBV7-8 with TRBJ2-7; TRBD2 matches 11 bases. V lost 8 bases and J lost 3; bases outside the gene matches: 6. This CDR3 comprises 14 residues. The germline gives CDR1 SGHVS, CDR2 FQNEAQ. The CDR3 nucleotides are TGTGCCAGCGGTCGGGGACTAGCGGTCTACGAGCAGTACTTC. Translation: CASGRGLAVYEQYF.

This clonotype appeared a few times. A clone one base away is much larger, so this may be a read error. V usage is TRBV11-2 and J usage is TRBJ2-3, with 13 nucleotides matching TRBD2. From germline, CDR1 is SGHAT and CDR2 FQNNGV. With V trimmed by 5 bases and J by 2 bases, 4 bases remained unmatched. CDR3 size: 16 residues. CDR3 DNA: TGTGCCAGCAGCCGGACTAGCGGGAGTGCCACAGATACGCAGTATTTT. Its protein product is CASSRTSGSATDTQYF. The full variable domain, rest sourced from reference TRBV11-2 and TRBJ2-3, is EAGVAQSPRYKIIEKRQSVAFWCNPISGHATLYWYQQILGQGPKLLIQFQNNGVVDDSQLPKDRFSAERLKGVDSTLKIQPAKLEDSAVYLCASSRTSGSATDTQYFGPGTRLTVL.

This clonotype was seen ten or more times. The rearrangement joins TRBV6-2 or TRBV6-3 to TRBJ2-5, with 13 nucleotides matching TRBD2. V gave up 9 bases and J gave up 5 bases; unmatched junction bases: 3. The germline V gene encodes CDR1 MNHEY and CDR2 SVGEGT. This CDR3 comprises 13 residues. CDR3: CASTSGRGETQYF. The DNA for the CDR3 is TGTGCCAGTACTAGCGGGAGGGGGGAGACCCAGTACTTC.

At least ten counts were recorded for this clonotype. The chain is built from TRBV7-8 and TRBJ2-1; perhaps TRBD2 as D (6 bases). Per germline, CDR1 SGHVS and CDR2 FQNEAQ. The V gene lost 3 bases and the J gene lost 0 bases, with 18 bases spanning the gap. The CDR3 is made up of 18 amino acids. CDR3 residues: CASSFGFLGSFSYNEQFF. CDR3 coding DNA: TGTGCCAGCAGCTTTGGGTTCCTCGGGAGTTTCTCCTACAATGAGCAGTTCTTC.

This clonotype has a count of ten or more. This chain joins TRBV5-1 and TRBJ2-3; TRBD2 matches at 12 bases. With 0 bases clipped from V and 4 bases from J, the junction kept 3 bases outside the gene matches. Germline-derived CDR1 and CDR2 are SGHRS and YFSETQ. The CDR3 is made up of 16 amino acids. Here the CDR3 reads CASSLGTSGTSDTQYF. The CDR3 DNA reads as TGCGCCAGCAGCTTGGGGACTAGCGGGACTTCAGATACGCAGTATTTT.

This clonotype has ten or more counts. The chain recombines TRBV12-3 or TRBV12-4 with TRBJ2-5; 8 positions match TRBD2. The length of the CDR3 is 13 residues. V lost 7 bases, J lost 3 bases, and 4 bases stayed unmatched. The CDR3 nucleotides are TGTGCCAGCAATGCCGGGGGGGAAGAGACCCAGTACTTC. Amino acids: CASNAGGEETQYF.

This clonotype has a count of ten or more. The V and J genes are TRBV11-2 and TRBJ2-1, with 10 bases aligning to TRBD2. The CDR3 consists of 15 residues. CDR1 is SGHAT and CDR2 is FQNNGV in the germline V gene. The J segment lost 7 bases and the V segment lost 1 base, leaving 4 bases of the junction unmatched. The CDR3 sequence: CASSLGGTSVNEQFF. The DNA for the CDR3 is TGTGCCAGCAGCTTAGGAGGGACTAGCGTTAATGAGCAGTTCTTC.

The V gene is TRBV7-9, the J gene TRBJ2-7; 7 bases line up with TRBD2. CDR1 is SEHNR, CDR2 FQNEAQ, per germline (reference sequence). The V gene end was trimmed by 1 base and the J gene end by 0 bases; junction bases not matched to a gene: 6. The CDR3 length is 16 residues. The CDR3 region is CASSLVGSGGSYEQYF. The CDR3 region has the DNA TGTGCCAGCAGCTTAGTCGGTTCGGGAGGCTCCTACGAGCAGTACTTC.

V is TRBV3-1 and J is TRBJ2-5; 7 bases line up with TRBD1. There are 14 residues in the CDR3. The germline V gene encodes CDR1 LGHDT and CDR2 YNNKEL (reference sequence). Trimming cost V 3 bases and J 5 bases; bases outside gene matches: 6. CDR3 sequence (DNA): TGTGCCAGCAGCCACCTGGGACAGCGGGAGACCCAGTACTTC. Protein: CASSHLGQRETQYF.

The sample holds many counts of this clonotype. The chain links TRBV7-6 to TRBJ1-1; unclear D gene. V gave up 0 bases and J gave up 1 base, with 12 bases separating them. This CDR3 region has 16 residues. Germline V gene data show CDR1 as SGHVS and CDR2 as FNYEAQ. CDR3 region: CASSLATRSTNTEAFF. CDR3 nucleotides: TGTGCCAGCAGCTTAGCAACAAGGAGCACGAACACTGAAGCTTTCTTT. Combining the CDR3 with reference TRBV7-6 and TRBJ1-1 gives the whole variable domain GAGVSQSPRYKVTKRGQDVALRCDPISGHVSLYWYRQALGQGPEFLTYFNYEAQQDKSGLPNDRFSAERPEGSISTLTIQRTEQRDSAMYRCASSLATRSTNTEAFFGQGTRLTVV.

This chain links TRBV20-1 with TRBJ1-2; D remains ambiguous. Trimming took 5 bases from V and 7 from J, leaving 11 bases between them. The CDR3 length is 11 residues. Germline V gene sequence: CDR1 DFQATT, CDR2 SNEGSKA (reference sequence). Written as DNA, the CDR3 is TGCAGTGCTTATCCCGGTGGTGGCTACACCTTC. Translating gives CSAYPGGGYTF.

This clonotype appeared many times. The rearrangement links TRBV11-2 to TRBJ2-3; 11 nucleotides align to TRBD2. The CDR3 has 16 amino acids. The ends lost 1 base at V and 4 bases at J; junction bases unmatched: 4. CDR1 is SGHAT, CDR2 FQNNGV, per germline. The CDR3 protein is CASSLVAGGVPDTQYF. Here the CDR3 DNA reads TGTGCCAGCAGCTTAGTAGCGGGAGGGGTCCCAGATACGCAGTATTTT.

Many counts were recorded for this clonotype. V and J are TRBV7-9 and TRBJ2-7; D gene unclear. The germline gives CDR1 SEHNR, CDR2 FQNEAQ (reference sequence). CDR3 length equals 11 residues. The V gene lost 6 bases and the J gene lost 3 bases, with 6 bases spanning the gap. CDR3 loop: CASSYDYEQYF. The CDR3 nucleotides are TGTGCCAGCAGTTACGACTACGAGCAGTACTTC.

This clonotype was counted at least ten times. This rearrangement joins TRBV5-6 to TRBJ1-1, with a possible D match to TRBD1 (6 bases). CDR3 length equals 15 residues. Germline loops: CDR1 SGHDT, CDR2 YYEEEE. V gave up 5 bases and J gave up 1 base, with 15 bases separating them. The CDR3 here is CASRTYGQKNTEAFF. The CDR3 bases are TGTGCCAGCAGGACATACGGACAGAAGAACACTGAAGCTTTCTTT.

This chain uses TRBV4-1 with TRBJ2-3, with 12 bases fitting TRBD2. Trimming took 2 bases from V and 3 from J; bases not matched to a gene: 18. There are 21 residues in the CDR3. Germline lookup yields CDR1 MGHRA and CDR2 YSYEKL. CDR3 loop: CASSQPPGQITTSGRTDTQYF. DNA of the CDR3: TGCGCCAGCAGCCAACCACCAGGACAGATTACGACTAGCGGGAGAACAGATACGCAGTATTTT.

The chain uses TRBV6-1 and TRBJ2-3; 10 nucleotides agree with TRBD2. The CDR3 totals 18 residues. The germline V gene has CDR1 MNHNS and CDR2 SASEGT. After removal of 5 bases from V and 2 bases from J, the junction contained 13 bases not matched to a gene. For the CDR3, the DNA is TGTGCCAGCAGTAGTACTAGCGGGACCTTCCAATTCACAGATACGCAGTATTTT. This translates into CASSSTSGTFQFTDTQYF.

The chain has TRBV27 and TRBJ1-6; TRBD1 matches at 10 bases. Germline CDR1 reads MNHEY; CDR2 reads SMNVEV (reference sequence). The CDR3 extends over 18 amino acids. J lost 10 bases, V lost 3 bases, and 15 bases had no gene match. The CDR3 loop reads CASSFIGLLGTGVSPLHF. DNA of the CDR3: TGTGCCAGCAGTTTTATAGGTCTCCTAGGGACAGGGGTCTCACCCCTCCACTTT.

This clonotype has a count of ten or more. The chain has TRBV7-8 and TRBJ2-3; 8 nucleotides match TRBD2. The V gene end was trimmed by 4 bases and the J gene end by 5 bases; junction bases not matched to a gene: 5. The CDR3 has 14 residues. In germline, CDR1 is SGHVS, CDR2 FQNEAQ. This CDR3 is CASSSGGGLDTQYF. The CDR3 DNA sequence: TGTGCCAGCAGCTCGGGGGGGGGGTTAGATACGCAGTATTTT.

This clonotype was detected only a few times. This chain uses TRBV20-1 with TRBJ1-5, with no clear D. Trimming cost V 0 bases and J 7 bases, with 13 bases left between them. The germline V gene has CDR1 DFQATT and CDR2 SNEGSKA (reference sequence). This CDR3 spans 14 amino acids. In DNA form, the CDR3 reads TGCAGTGCTAGAGATGCAAGGGTAAACCAGCCCCAGCATTTT. Encoded protein: CSARDARVNQPQHF.

The rearrangement joins TRBV9 to TRBJ1-6; D is undetermined. The CDR3 spans 14 residues. V lost 4 bases to trimming and J lost 7 bases, with 12 bases between them. CDR1 and CDR2 from the germline V gene are SGDLS and YYNGEE. The CDR3 spells CASSTKTGNSPLHF. The DNA for the CDR3 is TGTGCCAGCAGCACCAAGACGGGGAATTCACCCCTCCACTTT.